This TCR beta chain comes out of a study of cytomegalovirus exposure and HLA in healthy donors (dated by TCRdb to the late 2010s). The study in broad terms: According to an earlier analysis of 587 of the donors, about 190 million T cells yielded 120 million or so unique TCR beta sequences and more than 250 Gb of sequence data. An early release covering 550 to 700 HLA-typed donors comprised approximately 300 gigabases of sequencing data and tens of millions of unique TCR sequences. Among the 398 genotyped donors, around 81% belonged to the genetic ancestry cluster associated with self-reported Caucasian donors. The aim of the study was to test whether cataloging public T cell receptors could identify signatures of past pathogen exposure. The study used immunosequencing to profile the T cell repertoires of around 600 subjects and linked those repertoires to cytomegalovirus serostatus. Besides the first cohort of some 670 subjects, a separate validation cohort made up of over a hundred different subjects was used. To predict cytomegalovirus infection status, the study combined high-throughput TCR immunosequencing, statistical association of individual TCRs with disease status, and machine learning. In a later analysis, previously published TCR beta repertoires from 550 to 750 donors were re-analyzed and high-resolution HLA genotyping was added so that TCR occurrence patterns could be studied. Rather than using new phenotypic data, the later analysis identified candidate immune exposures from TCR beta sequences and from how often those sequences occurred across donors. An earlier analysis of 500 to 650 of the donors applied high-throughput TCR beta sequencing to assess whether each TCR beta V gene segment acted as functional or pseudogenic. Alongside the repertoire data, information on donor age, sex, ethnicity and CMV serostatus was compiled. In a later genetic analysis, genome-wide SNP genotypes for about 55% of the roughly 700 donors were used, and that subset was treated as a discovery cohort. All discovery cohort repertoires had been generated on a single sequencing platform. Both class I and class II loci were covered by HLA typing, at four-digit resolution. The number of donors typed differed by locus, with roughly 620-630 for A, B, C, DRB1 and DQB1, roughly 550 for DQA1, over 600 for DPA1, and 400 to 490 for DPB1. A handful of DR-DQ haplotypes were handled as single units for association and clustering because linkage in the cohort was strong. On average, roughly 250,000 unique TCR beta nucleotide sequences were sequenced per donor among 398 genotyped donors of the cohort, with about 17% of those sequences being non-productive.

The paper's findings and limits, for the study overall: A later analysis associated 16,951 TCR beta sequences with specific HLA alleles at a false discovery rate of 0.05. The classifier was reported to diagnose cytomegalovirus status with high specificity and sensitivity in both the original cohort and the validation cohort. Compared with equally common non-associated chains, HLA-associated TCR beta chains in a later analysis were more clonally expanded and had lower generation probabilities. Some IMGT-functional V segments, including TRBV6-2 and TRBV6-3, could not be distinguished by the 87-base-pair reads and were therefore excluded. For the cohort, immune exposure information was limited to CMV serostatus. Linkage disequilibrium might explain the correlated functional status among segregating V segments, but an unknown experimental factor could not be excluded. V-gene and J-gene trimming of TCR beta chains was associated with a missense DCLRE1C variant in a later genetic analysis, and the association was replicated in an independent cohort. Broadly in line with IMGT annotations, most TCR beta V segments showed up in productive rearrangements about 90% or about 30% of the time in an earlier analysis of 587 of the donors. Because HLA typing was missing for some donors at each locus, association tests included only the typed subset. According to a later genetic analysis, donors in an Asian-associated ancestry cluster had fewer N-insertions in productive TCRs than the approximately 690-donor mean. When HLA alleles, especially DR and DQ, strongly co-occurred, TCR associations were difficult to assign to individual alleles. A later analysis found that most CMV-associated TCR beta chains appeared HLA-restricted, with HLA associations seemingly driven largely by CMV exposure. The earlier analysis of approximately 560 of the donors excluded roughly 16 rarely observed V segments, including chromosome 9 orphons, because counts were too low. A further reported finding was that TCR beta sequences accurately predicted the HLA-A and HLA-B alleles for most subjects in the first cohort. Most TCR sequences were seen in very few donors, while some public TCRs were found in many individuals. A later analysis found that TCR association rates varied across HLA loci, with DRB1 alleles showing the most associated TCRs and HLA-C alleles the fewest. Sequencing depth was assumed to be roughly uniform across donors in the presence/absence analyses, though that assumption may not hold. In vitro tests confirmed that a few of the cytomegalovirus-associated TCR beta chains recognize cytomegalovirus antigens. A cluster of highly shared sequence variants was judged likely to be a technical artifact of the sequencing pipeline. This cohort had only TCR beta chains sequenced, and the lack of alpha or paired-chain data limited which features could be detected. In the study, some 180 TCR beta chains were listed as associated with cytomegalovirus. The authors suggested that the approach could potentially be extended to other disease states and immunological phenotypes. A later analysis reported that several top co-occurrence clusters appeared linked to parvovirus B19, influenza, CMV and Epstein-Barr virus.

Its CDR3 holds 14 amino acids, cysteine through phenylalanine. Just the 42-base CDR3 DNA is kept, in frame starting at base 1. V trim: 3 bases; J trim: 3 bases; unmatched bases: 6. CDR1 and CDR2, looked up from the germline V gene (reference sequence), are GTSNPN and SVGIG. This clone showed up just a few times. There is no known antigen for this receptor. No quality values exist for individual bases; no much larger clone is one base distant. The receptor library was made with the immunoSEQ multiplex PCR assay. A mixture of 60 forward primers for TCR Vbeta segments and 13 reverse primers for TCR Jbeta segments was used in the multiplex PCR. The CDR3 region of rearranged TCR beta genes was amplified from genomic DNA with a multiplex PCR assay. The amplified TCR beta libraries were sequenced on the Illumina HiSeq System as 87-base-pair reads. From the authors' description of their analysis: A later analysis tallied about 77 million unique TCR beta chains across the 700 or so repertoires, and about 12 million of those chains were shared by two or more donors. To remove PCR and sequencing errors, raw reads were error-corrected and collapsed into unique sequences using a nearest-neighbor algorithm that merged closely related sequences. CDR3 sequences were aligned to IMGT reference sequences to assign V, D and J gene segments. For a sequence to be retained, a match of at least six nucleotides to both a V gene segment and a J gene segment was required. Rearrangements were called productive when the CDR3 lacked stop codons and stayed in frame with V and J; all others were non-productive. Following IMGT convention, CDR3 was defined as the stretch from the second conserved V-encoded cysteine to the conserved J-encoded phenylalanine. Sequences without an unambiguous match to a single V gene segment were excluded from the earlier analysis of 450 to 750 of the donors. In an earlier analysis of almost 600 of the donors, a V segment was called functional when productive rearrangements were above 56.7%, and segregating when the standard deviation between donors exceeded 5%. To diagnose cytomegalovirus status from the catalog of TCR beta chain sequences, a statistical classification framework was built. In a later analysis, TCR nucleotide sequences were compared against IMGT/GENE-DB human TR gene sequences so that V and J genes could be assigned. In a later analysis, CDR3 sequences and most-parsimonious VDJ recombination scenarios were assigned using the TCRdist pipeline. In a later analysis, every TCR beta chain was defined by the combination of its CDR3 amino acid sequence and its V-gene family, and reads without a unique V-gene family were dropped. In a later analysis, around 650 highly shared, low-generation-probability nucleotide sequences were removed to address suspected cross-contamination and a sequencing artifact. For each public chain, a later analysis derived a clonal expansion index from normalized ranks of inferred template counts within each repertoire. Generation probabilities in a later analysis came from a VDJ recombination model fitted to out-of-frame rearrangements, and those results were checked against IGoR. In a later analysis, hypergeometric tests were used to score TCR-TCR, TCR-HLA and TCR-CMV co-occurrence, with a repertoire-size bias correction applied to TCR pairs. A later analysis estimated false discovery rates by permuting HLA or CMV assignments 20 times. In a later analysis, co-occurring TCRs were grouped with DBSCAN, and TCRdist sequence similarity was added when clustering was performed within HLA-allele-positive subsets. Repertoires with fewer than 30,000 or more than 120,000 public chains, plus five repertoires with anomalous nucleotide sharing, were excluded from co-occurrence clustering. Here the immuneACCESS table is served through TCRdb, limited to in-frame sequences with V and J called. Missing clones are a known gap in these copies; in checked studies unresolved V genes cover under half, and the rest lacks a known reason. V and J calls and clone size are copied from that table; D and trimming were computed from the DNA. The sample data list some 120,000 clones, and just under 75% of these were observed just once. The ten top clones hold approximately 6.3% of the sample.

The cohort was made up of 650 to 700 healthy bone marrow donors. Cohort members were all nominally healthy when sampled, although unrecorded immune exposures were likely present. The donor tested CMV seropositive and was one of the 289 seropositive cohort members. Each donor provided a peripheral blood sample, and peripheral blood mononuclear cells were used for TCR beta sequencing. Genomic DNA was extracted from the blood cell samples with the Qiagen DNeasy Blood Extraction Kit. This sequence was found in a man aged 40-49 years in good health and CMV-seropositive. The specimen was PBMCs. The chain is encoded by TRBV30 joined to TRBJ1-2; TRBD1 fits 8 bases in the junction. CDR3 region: CAWSVKTGDYGYTF. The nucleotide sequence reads TGTGCCTGGAGCGTGAAGACAGGGGACTATGGCTACACCTTC.